These T cell receptor beta chains were read from a single sample in a study of blood T cells in healthy people across ages. Via MiXCR, TCRdb re-called the 5' RACE reads, giving one row per CDR3 protein. The sample has 540,000 or so distinct CDR3 sequences; about 25% are singletons. Sequenced: blood. The receptors derive from a woman aged 70-85 years in good health. Each CDR3 is given with its conserved first and last residue. The D gene is left open where the match is weak. The listing skips clone size in some rows; elsewhere it reads once, few, many or a size class.

cdr3_aa cdr3_nt j_call d_call v_call clone_size
CSVHWDTEVFF TGCAGCGTTCACTGGGACACTGAAGTTTTCTTT TRBJ1-1 NA TRBV29-1 NA
CASSLGGPGRDEQFF TGTGCCAGCAGCTTAGGGGGGCCGGGGCGGGATGAGCAGTTCTTC TRBJ2-1 NA TRBV7-2 NA
CSASGGGDTQYF TGCAGTGCTAGCGGGGGGGGAGATACGCAGTATTTT TRBJ2-3 TRBD2 TRBV20-1 NA
CASSRGPSYNEQFF TGTGCCAGCAGCCGGGGTCCGTCCTACAATGAGCAGTTCTTC TRBJ2-1 NA TRBV7-2 NA
CASSLASVVAGGREQFF TGTGCCAGCAGCTTAGCGTCAGTGGTAGCGGGGGGCCGGGAGCAGTTCTTC TRBJ2-1 TRBD2 TRBV7-2 NA
CASSRRDYNSPLHF TGTGCCAGCAGCCGACGGGACTATAATTCACCCCTCCACTTT TRBJ1-6 NA TRBV28 large
CASSPVWGGLAVTDTQYF TGTGCCAGCAGTCCGGTCTGGGGAGGACTAGCGGTCACAGATACGCAGTATTTT TRBJ2-3 TRBD2 TRBV6-1 NA
CASSFPSGLSYEQYF TGTGCCAGCAGCTTTCCGTCAGGCCTCTCCTACGAGCAGTACTTC TRBJ2-7 NA TRBV5-6 few
CASRGSGRPNYGYTF TGTGCCAGCAGAGGATCGGGGAGGCCTAACTATGGCTACACCTTC TRBJ1-2 NA TRBV6-2/TRBV6-3 NA
CASSPGQDREKLFF TGCGCCAGCAGCCCGGGACAGGATAGAGAAAAACTGTTTTTT TRBJ1-4 TRBD1 TRBV4-3 once
CSARDGGQGSGPQHF TGCAGTGCTAGAGACGGGGGACAGGGTTCGGGGCCCCAGCATTTT TRBJ1-5 TRBD1 TRBV20-1 few
CASSLASDGYEQYF TGTGCCAGCAGCTTAGCGTCCGACGGGTACGAGCAGTACTTC TRBJ2-7 NA TRBV7-2 few
CASSQGLGQGYIQYF TGTGCCAGCAGCCAGGGGTTGGGACAGGGGTACATTCAGTACTTC TRBJ2-4 TRBD1 TRBV7-2 NA
CASSLVAGGGNTIYF TGTGCCAGCAGCTTAGTGGCCGGGGGCGGAAACACCATATATTTT TRBJ1-3 NA TRBV7-2 few
CASSEPQGYGYTF TGCGCCAGCAGTGAACCTCAGGGTTATGGCTACACCTTC TRBJ1-2 NA TRBV10-2 few
CASNQGSGVYGQYF TGTGCCAGCAATCAGGGTAGCGGGGTGTACGGGCAGTACTTC TRBJ2-7 TRBD2 TRBV7-2 NA
CATSTQQDVAFF TGTGCCACCAGCACTCAACAAGATGTCGCTTTCTTT TRBJ1-1 NA TRBV15 NA
CASSPQGQGVAFF TGTGCCAGCAGCCCACAAGGACAGGGCGTTGCTTTCTTT TRBJ1-1 TRBD1 TRBV7-3 few
CASSLAPAAQNTGELFF TGCGCCAGCAGCTTGGCCCCGGCAGCGCAGAACACCGGGGAGCTGTTTTTT TRBJ2-2 NA TRBV5-1 many
CASISGQGTYEQYF TGTGCCAGCATTTCGGGACAGGGGACCTACGAGCAGTACTTC TRBJ2-7 TRBD1 TRBV6-6 few
CASSSQGGSQPQHF TGTGCCAGCAGCTCCCAGGGGGGCAGCCAGCCCCAGCATTTT TRBJ1-5 TRBD1 TRBV7-2 few
CASKGMEAGNTIYF TGTGCCAGCAAAGGAATGGAGGCTGGAAACACCATATATTTT TRBJ1-3 NA TRBV6-1 NA
CASTRAGALQETQYF TGTGCCAGCACCCGGGCGGGGGCCCTCCAAGAGACCCAATACTTC TRBJ2-5 NA TRBV2 few
CASSPGVARADEQFF TGCGCCAGCAGCCCCGGGGTAGCCCGCGCCGATGAGCAGTTCTTC TRBJ2-1 NA TRBV5-1 many
CSAPAGGQSRSGELFF TGCAGTGCTCCAGCTGGGGGACAGAGTCGAAGCGGGGAGCTGTTTTTT TRBJ2-2 TRBD1 TRBV20-1 few
CASSLSGTGVDEQYF TGCGCCAGCAGCTTATCCGGGACAGGGGTTGACGAGCAGTACTTC TRBJ2-7 TRBD1 TRBV5-1 few
CASRPAGTDTQYF TGTGCTAGCAGGCCCGCCGGCACAGATACGCAGTATTTT TRBJ2-3 NA TRBV7-9 NA
CASSFWDTQETQYF TGCGCCAGCAGCTTTTGGGACACCCAAGAGACCCAGTACTTC TRBJ2-5 NA TRBV5-1 NA
CATSLSLRLGGYNEQFF TGTGCCACCAGTCTTTCCCTGAGACTAGGGGGTTACAATGAGCAGTTCTTC TRBJ2-1 NA TRBV24-1 NA
CASQRSRVAGELFF TGTGCCAGTCAGAGGTCCCGGGTAGCCGGGGAGCTGTTTTTT TRBJ2-2 NA TRBV27 NA
CASSPETGNGGYGYTF TGTGCCAGCAGCCCGGAGACAGGGAATGGTGGCTATGGCTACACCTTC TRBJ1-2 TRBD1 TRBV3-1 NA
CATSRDPDRGGYTF TGTGCCACCAGCAGAGATCCGGACAGGGGAGGCTACACCTTC TRBJ1-2 TRBD1 TRBV15 NA
CASSIRLAGIRTDTQYF TGTGCCAGCAGTATCAGACTAGCGGGGATACGCACAGATACGCAGTATTTT TRBJ2-3 TRBD2 TRBV12-3/TRBV12-4 few
CASSREGVEAFF TGCGCCAGCAGCCGGGAGGGTGTCGAAGCTTTCTTT TRBJ1-1 NA TRBV5-1 NA
CASSFGFETQYF TGTGCCAGCAGTTTTGGGTTTGAGACCCAGTACTTC TRBJ2-5 NA TRBV6-6 NA
CASSLEAGGNEQFF TGCGCCAGCAGCTTGGAGGCGGGGGGAAATGAGCAGTTCTTC TRBJ2-1 TRBD2 TRBV5-1 few
CASRGLAGGPEEQYF TGTGCCAGCAGGGGACTAGCGGGGGGGCCCGAGGAGCAGTACTTC TRBJ2-5 TRBD2 TRBV2 NA
CASSQSLTLSTDTQYF TGCGCCAGCAGCCAATCCCTCACACTTAGCACAGATACGCAGTATTTT TRBJ2-3 NA TRBV4-3 NA
CSPGRYTQYF TGCAGTCCTGGGAGATACACGCAGTATTTT TRBJ2-3 NA TRBV20-1 NA
CASSRRGEQFF TGTGCCAGCAGTCGAAGGGGAGAGCAGTTCTTC TRBJ2-1 NA TRBV3-1 few
CASSFTGTGGPLGRNTEAFF TGTGCCAGCAGCTTCACCGGGACAGGGGGTCCTCTAGGGAGGAACACTGAAGCTTTCTTT TRBJ1-1 TRBD1 TRBV11-2 NA
CASSDGWSNQPQHF TGTGCCAGCAGCGATGGGTGGAGCAATCAGCCCCAGCATTTT TRBJ1-5 NA TRBV6-2/TRBV6-3 NA
CASSLGNRHNEQFF TGTGCCAGCAGCTTAGGGAATCGACACAATGAGCAGTTCTTC TRBJ2-1 NA TRBV7-2 NA
CASSLFGRDEKLFF TGTGCCAGCAGTTTATTCGGCAGGGATGAAAAACTGTTTTTT TRBJ1-4 NA TRBV28 few
CASSLGGLGRSDTQYF TGTGCCAGCAGCTTAGGGGGACTAGGTAGATCAGATACGCAGTATTTT TRBJ2-3 TRBD2 TRBV7-2 NA
CSVASAPSADTQYF TGCAGCGTTGCATCGGCTCCGTCGGCAGATACGCAGTATTTT TRBJ2-3 NA TRBV29-1 NA
CASSSGGAPNYGYTF TGCGCCAGCAGCTCAGGGGGCGCCCCTAACTATGGCTACACCTTC TRBJ1-2 TRBD1 TRBV5-1 NA
CAISERPDNEQFF TGTGCCATCAGTGAGCGGCCGGACAATGAGCAGTTCTTC TRBJ2-1 NA TRBV10-3 NA